The 18 T cell receptor beta chains listed next were all sequenced from one sample in a study of shared clonotypes between healthy human individuals. Repertoires were generated with immunoSEQ multiplex PCR, while TCRdb's copy carries only in-frame clones and drops some. The table includes roughly 220,000 clones, 65% to 70% detected once. What was sequenced was memory CD4+ T cells sorted from blood. Subset of the sample: CD45RA-negative fraction. These receptors originate from a man aged 25 to 45 in good health.

The rearrangement uses TRBV6-1 and TRBJ1-5; D uncertain. Germline CDR1 MNHNS, CDR2 SASEGT. The CDR3 totals 14 residues. Trimming took off 4 bases at V and 4 bases at J, with 11 bases between the two ends. The CDR3 reads CASSVSAVNQPQHF. In DNA form, the CDR3 reads TGTGCCAGCAGTGTATCGGCGGTAAATCAGCCCCAGCATTTT.

The rearrangement uses TRBV5-1 and TRBJ2-1, with 13 bases matching TRBD2. V was clipped by 7 bases and J by 9 bases; unmatched bases: 10. This CDR3 region has 15 residues. Germline CDR1 SGHRS, CDR2 YFSETQ. The CDR3 sequence is CASGGLAGEVGEQFF. The CDR3 DNA follows: TGCGCCAGCGGTGGACTAGCGGGAGAGGTCGGTGAGCAGTTCTTC.

V gene TRBV6-6 combines with J gene TRBJ2-1; D is undetermined. The germline CDR1 and CDR2 sequences are MNHNY and SVGAGI (reference sequence). CDR3 length equals 14 residues. V was pared by 2 bases and J by 6 bases, with 11 bases between. This CDR3 reads CASSYLDGPNEQFF. Written as DNA, the CDR3 is TGTGCCAGCAGTTACCTCGACGGCCCCAATGAGCAGTTCTTC.

This chain uses TRBV27 with TRBJ2-1; 7 positions match TRBD1. The junction had 8 bases not matched to a gene; V was cut back by 3 bases and J by 6 bases. The germline gives CDR1 MNHEY, CDR2 SMNVEV (reference sequence). This CDR3 is 15 amino acids long. The CDR3 DNA is TGTGCCAGCAGTTTCAGCAGGGGGACAATCAATGAGCAGTTCTTC. Translated: CASSFSRGTINEQFF.

This clone was detected only once. The chain carries TRBV20-1 and TRBJ2-3, with D maybe TRBD2 (6 bases). CDR3 length: 11 amino acids. V lost 8 bases and J lost 7, with 13 bases in between. Germline V gives CDR1 DFQATT, CDR2 SNEGSKA (reference sequence). The CDR3 DNA reads TGCAGTACCTCTAGCGCCAATACGCAGTATTTT. This codes for CSTSSANTQYF.

This clone appeared once. This chain uses TRBV5-5 with TRBJ1-4; 7 bases map to TRBD1. Trimming at V came to 5 bases and at J to 5 bases, leaving 9 bases not matched to a gene. CDR3 length equals 15 residues. Per germline, CDR1 SGHKS and CDR2 YYEKEE (reference sequence). The CDR3 nucleotides are TGTGCCAGCAGGCGACAGGGAGTTGCCAATGAAAAACTGTTTTTT. Translated: CASRRQGVANEKLFF.

The genes are TRBV11-2 and TRBJ2-7; the match to TRBD2 covers 11 bases. CDR3 length equals 15 residues. Germline V CDR1 and CDR2: SGHAT, FQNNGV. V was clipped by 6 bases and J by 0 bases; unmatched bases: 4. The CDR3 DNA reads as TGTGCCAGCAGACCTACTAGCGGGGGCTCCTACGAGCAGTACTTC. Translated, it gives CASRPTSGGSYEQYF.

This chain links TRBV11-3 with TRBJ2-3, with unresolved D. The CDR3 totals 13 residues. CDR1 and CDR2 from the germline V gene are SGHNT and YENEEA. Trimming left V 4 bases short and J 0 bases short, with 5 bases between. The CDR3 coding sequence is TGTGCCAGCAGCTCGATAAGCACAGATACGCAGTATTTT. Encoded protein: CASSSISTDTQYF.

The chain uses TRBV5-8 and TRBJ1-5; 9 nucleotides agree with TRBD1. Germline V gene data show CDR1 as SGHTS and CDR2 as YDEGEE. The J segment lost 10 bases and the V segment lost 4 bases, leaving 9 bases of the junction unmatched. The CDR3 extends over 14 amino acids. This chain's CDR3 is CASSARQGVSPQHF. As DNA, the CDR3 is TGTGCCAGCAGCGCAAGACAGGGGGTCTCCCCCCAGCATTTT.

This clone was recorded a few times. The chain recombines TRBV19 with TRBJ1-2; maybe TRBD1 (5 bases). V was clipped by 8 bases and J by 1 base, with 14 bases between them. Germline V gene sequence: CDR1 LNHDA, CDR2 SQIVND (reference sequence). The CDR3 is made up of 14 amino acids. CDR3 sequence reads: CASGRAGINYGYTF. In DNA form, the CDR3 reads TGTGCCAGTGGCAGGGCCGGAATTAACTATGGCTACACCTTC.

The chain uses TRBV6-1 and TRBJ1-5; D is ambiguous. Trimming took off 2 bases at V and 7 bases at J, with 12 bases between the two ends. Germline V lookup: CDR1 MNHNS, CDR2 SASEGT. CDR3 size: 14 residues. This CDR3 is CASSETGFGQPQHF. CDR3 coding DNA: TGTGCCAGCAGTGAAACTGGGTTCGGGCAGCCCCAGCATTTT.

This chain uses TRBV19 with TRBJ2-1; 12 bases map to TRBD2. Germline lookup yields CDR1 LNHDA and CDR2 SQIVND (reference sequence). V lost 10 bases and J lost 7; bases outside the gene matches: 5. The CDR3 loop spans 13 amino acids. CDR3 loop: CATSSGRGNEQFF. CDR3 in DNA: TGTGCCACCTCTAGCGGGAGGGGAAATGAGCAGTTCTTC.

The chain uses TRBV19 and TRBJ2-3; D not resolved. This CDR3 is built from 15 residues. CDR1 and CDR2 from the germline V gene are LNHDA and SQIVND (reference sequence). Between the trimmed V and J ends, which lost 3 bases and 1 base, there was a span of 11 bases. CDR3 residues: CASSIIAGGTDTQYF. CDR3 in DNA: TGTGCCAGTAGTATCATAGCCGGCGGCACAGATACGCAGTATTTT.

There are a few counts of this clone. Here the CDR3 DNA reads TGTGCCAGCAGCTTGCGGCTTGGACAGTCCCGCTACGAGCAGTACTTC. The encoded protein is CASSLRLGQSRYEQYF. The chain combines TRBV5-6 with TRBJ2-7; maybe TRBD1 (6 bases). Germline CDR1 reads SGHDT; CDR2 reads YYEEEE. The CDR3 extends over 16 amino acids. Trimming took 1 base from V and 3 from J, leaving 17 bases between them.

A few counts support this clone. This chain joins TRBV9 and TRBJ2-2; no reliable D call. The V end was cut by 5 bases, the J end by 4 bases, with 15 bases between. CDR1 and CDR2 (germline): SGDLS, YYNGEE. The CDR3 length is 15 residues. The CDR3 coding sequence is TGTGCCAGCAGTATCTCGACTTGGAGCACCGGGGAGCTGTTTTTT. Protein product: CASSISTWSTGELFF.

The chain carries TRBV27 and TRBJ2-7; tentatively, D is TRBD1 (7 bases). The V end was cut by 6 bases, the J end by 4 bases, with 13 bases between. Germline CDR1 reads MNHEY; CDR2 reads SMNVEV (reference sequence). The CDR3 consists of 13 residues. The CDR3 protein is CASSRGTGYEQYF. The CDR3 region has the DNA TGTGCCAGCAGCAGGGGGACTGGATACGAGCAGTACTTC.

The chain links TRBV7-2 to TRBJ2-3; 7 nucleotides match TRBD1. Germline-derived CDR1 and CDR2 are SGHTA and FQGNSA. The length of the CDR3 is 15 residues. J was trimmed by 1 base and V by 4 bases; bases with no gene match: 5. The CDR3 DNA follows: TGTGCCAGCAGCTCCGGGACAGTGGGCACAGATACGCAGTATTTT. This encodes CASSSGTVGTDTQYF.

Only a few counts were recorded for this clone. The CDR3 reads CASSTDRETQYF. The CDR3 coding sequence is TGTGCCAGCAGCACGGACCGGGAGACCCAGTACTTC. This chain connects TRBV7-2 to TRBJ2-5; D gene unclear. The CDR3 is made up of 12 amino acids. Germline V gives CDR1 SGHTA, CDR2 FQGNSA. V was shortened by 5 bases and J by 5 bases, with 9 bases between the two germline ends.